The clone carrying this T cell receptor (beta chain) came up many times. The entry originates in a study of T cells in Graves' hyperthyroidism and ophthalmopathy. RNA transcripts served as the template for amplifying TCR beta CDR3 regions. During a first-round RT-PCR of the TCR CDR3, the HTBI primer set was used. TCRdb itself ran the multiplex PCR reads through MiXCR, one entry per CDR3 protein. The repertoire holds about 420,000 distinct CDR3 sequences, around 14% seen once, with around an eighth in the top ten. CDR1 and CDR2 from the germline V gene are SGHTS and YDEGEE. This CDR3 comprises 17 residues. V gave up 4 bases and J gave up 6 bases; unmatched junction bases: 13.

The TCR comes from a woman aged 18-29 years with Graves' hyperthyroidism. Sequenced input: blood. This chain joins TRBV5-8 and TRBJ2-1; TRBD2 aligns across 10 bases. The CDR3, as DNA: TGTGCCAGCAGCGTCAGGACTAGCGGCAATGTCATCAATGAGCAGTTCTTC. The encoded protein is CASSVRTSGNVINEQFF.